This T cell receptor (beta chain) was sequenced during a study of blood T cell repertoires in COVID-19. Study-wide background: Sites in the United States, Italy and Spain provided acute and convalescent COVID-19 samples.

This CDR3 has 12 residues. The ends were cut back, 0 bases at V and 6 bases at J, with 6 bases in the middle. Looked up from germline, CDR1 is LGHDT and CDR2 is YNNKEL (reference sequence). Here immunoSEQ multiplex PCR was the method, and the copy in TCRdb shows in-frame clones only, minus some. The sample carries around 290,000 clones, roughly 90% recorded once. This TCR came from a middle-aged woman who had recovered from COVID-19. The chain combines TRBV3-1 (or the pseudogene TRBV3-2) with TRBJ2-7; D not resolved. Source material: PBMCs or T cells enriched from blood (not recorded which). CDR3 DNA sequence: TGTGCCAGCAGCCAAGAATATTCCGAGCAGTACTTC. Translated: CASSQEYSEQYF.